The entry that follows covers one T cell receptor beta chain sequence. Its specificity is not known. CD45RO-negative, CCR7-positively selected cells formed the naive CD8 fraction, excluding terminally differentiated effector memory CD45RA+ cells. This entry is derived from a study of shared clonotypes between healthy human individuals. The study, taken as a whole, reports: Only blood was sampled, and tissue TCR repertoires likely differ from blood ones.

Sequencing used immunoSEQ multiplex PCR; TCRdb keeps in-frame clones, though not all of them. The sample shows approximately 720,000 clones, around 92% of them seen only once. The CDR3 runs to 17 residues. V gave up 0 bases and J gave up 8 bases, with 20 bases separating them. Germline V gene lookup returns CDR1 MNHEY and CDR2 SMNVEV (reference sequence). Sequenced input: naive CD8+ T cells sorted from blood. The TCR was taken from a man aged 25-40 years in good health. This chain uses TRBV27 with TRBJ2-1, with no clear D. This chain's CDR3 is CASSLSVPYFIGDEQFF. As DNA, the CDR3 is TGTGCCAGCAGTTTATCTGTCCCCTACTTCATTGGGGATGAGCAGTTCTTC.